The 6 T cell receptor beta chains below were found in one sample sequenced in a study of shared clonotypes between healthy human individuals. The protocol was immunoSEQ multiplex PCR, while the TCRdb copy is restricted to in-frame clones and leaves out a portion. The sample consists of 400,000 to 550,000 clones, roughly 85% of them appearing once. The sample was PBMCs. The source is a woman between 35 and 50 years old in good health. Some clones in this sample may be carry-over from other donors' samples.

CDR3 bases: TGTGCCAGCAGCCCCCCGGGGAGAAATGAGCAGTTCTTC. Residues: CASSPPGRNEQFF. This chain joins TRBV7-3 and TRBJ2-1; TRBD2 is a possible D gene (5 bases). The germline CDR1 and CDR2 sequences are SGHTA and FQGTGA. Trimming stripped 5 bases from V and 7 bases from J, with 12 bases between. The CDR3 has 13 amino acids.

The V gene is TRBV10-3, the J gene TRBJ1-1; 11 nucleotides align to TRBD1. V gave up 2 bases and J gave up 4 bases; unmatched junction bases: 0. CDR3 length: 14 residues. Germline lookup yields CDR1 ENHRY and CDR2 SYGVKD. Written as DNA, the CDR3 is TGTGCCATCAGTGAGGGGACAGGGGGCACTGAAGCTTTCTTT. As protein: CAISEGTGGTEAFF.

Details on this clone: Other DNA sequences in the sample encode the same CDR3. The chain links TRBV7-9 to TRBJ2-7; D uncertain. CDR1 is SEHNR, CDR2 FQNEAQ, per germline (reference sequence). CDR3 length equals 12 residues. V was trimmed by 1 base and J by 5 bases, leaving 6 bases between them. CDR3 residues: CASSLGPNEQYF. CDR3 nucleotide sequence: TGTGCCAGCAGCTTAGGACCCAACGAGCAGTACTTC.

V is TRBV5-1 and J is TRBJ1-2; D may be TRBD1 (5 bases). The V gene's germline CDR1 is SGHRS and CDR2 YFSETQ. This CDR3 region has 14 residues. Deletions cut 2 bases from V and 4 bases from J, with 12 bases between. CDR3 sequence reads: CASSFGGSSYGYTF. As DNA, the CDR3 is TGCGCCAGCAGCTTCGGGGGAAGTAGCTATGGCTACACCTTC. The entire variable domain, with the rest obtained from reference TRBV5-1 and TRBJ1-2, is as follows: KAGVTQTPRYLIKTRGQQVTLSCSPISGHRSVSWYQQTPGQGLQFLFEYFSETQRNKGNFPGRFSGRQFSNSRSEMNVSTLELGDSALYLCASSFGGSSYGYTFGSGTRLTVV.

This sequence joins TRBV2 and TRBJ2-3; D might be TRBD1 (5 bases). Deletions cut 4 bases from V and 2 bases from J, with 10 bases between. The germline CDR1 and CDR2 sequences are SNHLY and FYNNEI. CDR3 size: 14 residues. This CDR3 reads CASSVGLNTDTQYF. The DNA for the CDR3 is TGTGCCAGCAGTGTGGGGCTCAACACAGATACGCAGTATTTT.

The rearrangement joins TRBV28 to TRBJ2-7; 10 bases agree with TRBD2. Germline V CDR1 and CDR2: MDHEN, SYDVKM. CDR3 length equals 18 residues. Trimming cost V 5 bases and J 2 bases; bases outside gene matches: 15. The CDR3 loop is CASSRWATSGSLAYEQYF. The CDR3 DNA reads TGTGCCAGCAGTCGCTGGGCGACTAGCGGGTCCCTGGCCTACGAGCAGTACTTC.